The clone carrying this T cell receptor (beta chain) has just a few counts. Data came from immunoSEQ multiplex PCR; TCRdb stores just in-frame clones and leaves some out. The table shows about 190,000 clones, with 65% to 90% occurring only once. This record belongs to a study of blood T cell repertoires in COVID-19. What was sequenced was PBMCs or T cells enriched from blood (not recorded which). The source is a woman aged 55-69 years with acute COVID-19.

The CDR3 is CASSQTGLNEQYF. As DNA, the CDR3 is TGTGCCAGCAGTCAAACAGGGCTCAACGAGCAGTACTTC. The J gene is TRBJ2-7, the V gene TRBV3-1 (or the pseudogene TRBV3-2); tentative D call: TRBD1 (6 bases). Trimming cost V 6 bases and J 5 bases, with 14 bases left between them. The CDR3 has 13 residues. From germline, CDR1 is LGHDT and CDR2 YNNKEL (reference sequence).